This TCR beta chain was captured by sequencing in a study of blood T cells in healthy people across ages (dated by TCRdb to the mid-2010s). Turning to the overall study: Template switching captured roughly one uniquely barcoded TCR beta cDNA molecule per two T cells in model experiments. To avoid experimental bias, donors of different ages were distributed randomly across sequencing lanes. Age-related changes in TCR beta repertoire diversity were measured in the study by deep sequencing normalized with unique cDNA molecular identifiers. For two donors (one aged 18 to 30 and one aged 80 or older), the study analyzed two additional independent replicas of 1 million unique cDNA reads from the same blood draw. The donors were divided into four age groups: young (average around 16 years), middle-aged (about 40), aged (roughly 66) and long-lived (roughly 82). Broader findings and caveats from the paper: As age increased, observed TCR beta diversity per million T cells dropped in a roughly linear way, and a significant reduction was already evident by age roughly 36. Because profiling used bulk unsorted PBMCs, naive and antigen-experienced compartments could not be compared conclusively. Because donor CMV infection status was unknown, age-related changes in expanded clonotypes were potentially confounded. There was a strong correlation between observed TCR beta diversity and the percentage of naive T cells measured by flow cytometry. Estimates of total diversity based on one million sequenced T cells were considered lower bounds and underestimates. Compared with the aged group, the long-lived group had more naive CD4+ T cells, fewer expanded clones and increased TCR diversity, a pattern suggesting age selection.

This clonotype was counted between two and nine times. Which antigen it targets is not known. Base-call qualities are not available, and no considerably larger clone is one nucleotide away. Libraries came from 5' RACE. The sample was run on an Illumina HiSeq 2500. A second roughly 6 to 11 cycle PCR used a sample-barcoded 5' primer and a J-beta primer mix. A template-switch 5' adaptor carrying 12 random nucleotides introduced a unique molecular identifier onto each TCR beta cDNA molecule. At least 2.5 million CDR3-containing paired-end reads were obtained from each sample. First-strand cDNA was synthesized from all RNA with the Mint cDNA synthesis kit, primed by a TRBC-specific oligonucleotide. All cDNA was treated with uracil-DNA glycosylase and then went through a first 18-cycle PCR with the universal primers M1SS and BC2_uni_R. The original methods were these. For normalization, 1 million high-quality reads were randomly selected from each sample, with every read carrying a distinct molecular identifier. Reads with shared molecular identifiers were discarded instead of being binned into consensus sequences. MiTCR, run with a Q25 quality threshold and the strictest error-elimination algorithm, handled CDR3 identification, clonotype clustering and error correction. A nonparametric unseen species model with Euler transformation was used to estimate a lower bound on total TCR beta diversity. TCRdb itself trimmed the public reads at Q25 with fastp, ran MiXCR and retained productive beta chains. Rows with one shared CDR3 protein collapse into an entry with the most common genes and DNA. The V and J calls, along with clone size, are taken from TCRdb and not from the paper's own processing. The sample includes around 750,000 distinct CDR3 sequences, with about 55% observed a single time. Roughly two fifths of the sample comes from the top ten.

The CDR3 spans 16 residues, from the cysteine through the phenylalanine. The kept DNA is CDR3 alone, 48 bases in frame from the first base. According to the germline V gene, CDR1 reads SGHVS and CDR2 reads FQNEAQ. The roughly 37 donors, aged about 6 to 95 years, were systemically healthy Caucasian individuals from Russia. Each donor gave 9 to 10 milliliters of peripheral blood, collected into EDTA-treated Vacutainer tubes. Ficoll-Paque density-gradient centrifugation was used to isolate PBMCs, with at least 7 million obtained per sample. Trizol reagent was used to extract total RNA from the PBMCs, yielding at least 6 micrograms per sample. Naive CD45RAhigh/CD27high T cell percentages were measured by flow cytometry on a PBMC aliquot from every donor.

Sequencing input: blood. The rearranged segments are TRBV7-8 and TRBJ2-1; the central 14 bases match TRBD2. The end of the DNA fits TRBJ2-7 better, so the J call may be wrong. The source is a man older than 75 in good health. This receptor has the CDR3 CASSLAGTSGSSEQYF. The DNA sequence is as follows: TGTGCCAGCAGCTTGGCCGGGACTAGCGGGAGTTCCGAGCAGTACTTC.